This T cell receptor beta chain came from a study of identical twins. The germline gives CDR1 SGHAT, CDR2 FQNNGV. This CDR3 region has 13 residues. Trimming stripped 5 bases from V and 3 bases from J, with 7 bases between. This clonotype came up a few times. TCRdb re-called the 5' RACE reads through MiXCR, storing one row per CDR3 protein. In the table there are 500,000 to 550,000 distinct CDR3 sequences, 20% to 25% of which are singletons. These data are also associated with another study on yellow fever vaccine responses in identical twins.

J is TRBJ2-2 and V is TRBV11-2; no definite D call. The source is a woman aged 18-29 years in good health. The sequenced material came from CD4+ T cells sorted from blood. CDR3: CASSLLYTGELFF. The CDR3 nucleotides are TGTGCCAGCAGCCTCCTATACACCGGGGAGCTGTTTTTT. The full variable domain, in which reference TRBV11-2 and TRBJ2-2 provide the parts outside the CDR3, is EAGVAQSPRYKIIEKRQSVAFWCNPISGHATLYWYQQILGQGPKLLIQFQNNGVVDDSQLPKDRFSAERLKGVDSTLKIQPAKLEDSAVYLCASSLLYTGELFFGEGSRLTVL.